Shown below are 15 T cell receptor beta chains from a single sample sequenced in a study of blood T cell repertoires in COVID-19. Only in-frame clones appear in the TCRdb table, and some are missing; sequencing was by immunoSEQ multiplex PCR. The sample includes 65,000 to 85,000 clones, around nine tenths seen only once; the top ten take around 2%. The material sequenced was peripheral blood. These TCRs come from a human donor in a cohort sampled during active COVID-19.

The J gene is TRBJ2-2, the V gene TRBV6-5; D is perhaps TRBD1 (6 bases). Germline V lookup: CDR1 MNHEY, CDR2 SVGAGI. This CDR3 has 15 residues. Trimming took 8 bases from V and 4 from J, leaving 17 bases between them. Here the CDR3 DNA reads TGTGCCAGCGAGAAAGGGGGAGTGGGCACCGGGGAGCTGTTTTTT. Its protein product is CASEKGGVGTGELFF.

This rearrangement joins TRBV3-1 (or the pseudogene TRBV3-2) to TRBJ2-5; tentative D call: TRBD1 (6 bases). The CDR3 is 15 residues long. Germline CDR1 reads LGHDT; CDR2 reads YNNKEL (reference sequence). V gave up 1 base and J gave up 1 base, with 10 bases separating them. CDR3 loop: CASSQGRQAQETQYF. The CDR3 DNA reads as TGTGCCAGCAGCCAAGGGCGACAGGCCCAAGAGACCCAGTACTTC.

The genes are TRBV7-9 and TRBJ1-1; 7 bases map to TRBD1. Per germline, CDR1 SEHNR and CDR2 FQNEAQ (reference sequence). This CDR3 is built from 15 residues. V shed 5 bases and J 1 base; nucleotides not matched to a gene: 7. The CDR3 loop is CASSSLRDRNTEAFF. For the CDR3, the DNA is TGTGCCAGCAGCAGTCTCCGGGACAGGAACACTGAAGCTTTCTTT.

In DNA form, the CDR3 reads TGTGCCAGCAGTGAAGTCGGGTCTAGCGCGAACACCGGGGAGCTGTTTTTT. Protein sequence: CASSEVGSSANTGELFF. V usage is TRBV6-1 and J usage is TRBJ2-2; TRBD2 is a possible D gene (6 bases). Looked up from germline, CDR1 is MNHNS and CDR2 is SASEGT. The V end lost 1 base, the J end lost 0 bases, and 12 bases lay between the germline ends. This CDR3 contains 17 residues.

In its sample, this clone was seen once. The rearrangement uses TRBV5-6 and TRBJ2-7; 9 positions agree with TRBD1. The V gene end was trimmed by 4 bases and the J gene end by 2 bases; junction bases not matched to a gene: 13. The CDR3 has 17 amino acids. CDR1 and CDR2 (germline): SGHDT, YYEEEE. The CDR3 here is CASSPYPGTGRTYEQYF. The DNA of the CDR3 is TGTGCCAGCAGCCCCTACCCCGGGACAGGGAGGACCTACGAGCAGTACTTC.

The CDR3 region is CASRTRSDTQYF. In DNA, the CDR3 is TGTGCCAGCAGGACAAGAAGCGATACGCAGTATTTT. V and J are TRBV27 and TRBJ2-3; no clear D. Looked up from germline, CDR1 is MNHEY and CDR2 is SMNVEV (reference sequence). V dropped 6 bases and J dropped 6 bases, with 10 bases sitting between them. The CDR3 covers 12 residues.

This chain uses TRBV4-2 with TRBJ1-2, with 8 bases matching TRBD1. Germline lookup yields CDR1 LGHNA and CDR2 YNFKEQ. This CDR3 has 15 residues. J was trimmed by 4 bases and V by 1 base; bases with no gene match: 5. CDR3: CASSQVDRVSYGYTF. DNA for the CDR3: TGTGCCAGCAGCCAAGTGGACAGGGTGAGCTATGGCTACACCTTC.

The chain couples TRBV5-1 to TRBJ2-5; TRBD1 aligns across 8 bases. Germline V gene lookup returns CDR1 SGHRS and CDR2 YFSETQ. Germline trimming cut 2 bases from V and 2 bases from J; bases unmatched to any gene: 2. The CDR3 consists of 14 residues. CDR3 protein: CASSFGQGQETQYF. The CDR3 DNA follows: TGCGCCAGCAGCTTTGGACAGGGACAAGAGACCCAGTACTTC.

This clone was observed once. The chain links TRBV5-1 to TRBJ2-3; 9 bases are shared with TRBD2. This CDR3 comprises 16 residues. Germline V lookup: CDR1 SGHRS, CDR2 YFSETQ. Unmatched junction bases numbered 9, after V lost 4 bases and J lost 3 bases. DNA of the CDR3: TGCGCCAGCAGCGGAGTGCCCGGACTAGCGACAGATACGCAGTATTTT. This sequence encodes CASSGVPGLATDTQYF. Full variable domain (outside the CDR3, taken from reference TRBV5-1 and TRBJ2-3): KAGVTQTPRYLIKTRGQQVTLSCSPISGHRSVSWYQQTPGQGLQFLFEYFSETQRNKGNFPGRFSGRQFSNSRSEMNVSTLELGDSALYLCASSGVPGLATDTQYFGPGTRLTVL.

This clone is labeled medium-sized. This chain links TRBV5-1 with TRBJ2-2; tentative D call: TRBD2 (5 bases). This CDR3 spans 15 amino acids. Trimming shortened V by 1 base and J by 0 bases, and 7 bases separated the two germline ends. Looked up from germline, CDR1 is SGHRS and CDR2 is YFSETQ. CDR3 amino acids: CASSLLGANTGELFF. The CDR3 region has the DNA TGCGCCAGCAGCTTGTTGGGAGCGAACACCGGGGAGCTGTTTTTT.

The chain uses TRBV2 and TRBJ1-4; a possible D gene is TRBD1 (5 bases). Germline CDR1 is SNHLY and CDR2 is FYNNEI. CDR3 length: 15 amino acids. The V end lost 5 bases, the J end lost 2 bases, and 12 bases lay between the germline ends. This chain's CDR3 is CASSIQGTTNEKLFF. DNA of the CDR3: TGTGCCAGCAGTATCCAGGGTACCACTAATGAAAAACTGTTTTTT.

This chain connects TRBV10-1 to TRBJ2-7; 8 bases agree with TRBD1. After removal of 7 bases from V and 6 bases from J, the junction contained 14 bases not matched to a gene. The CDR3 has 15 residues. Germline CDR1 reads WNHNN; CDR2 reads SYGVQD (reference sequence). The CDR3 DNA reads TGCGCCAGCATCGAACGACAGGGGACGAGGTGCGAGCAGTACTTC. Translation: CASIERQGTRCEQYF.

V usage is TRBV5-1 and J usage is TRBJ1-1; TRBD1 might be the D (5 bases). CDR1 and CDR2 (germline): SGHRS, YFSETQ. V lost 0 bases and J 1 base, leaving 7 bases between the germline ends. The CDR3 extends over 14 amino acids. The CDR3: CASSLDGGNTEAFF. CDR3 DNA: TGCGCCAGCAGCTTGGACGGGGGGAACACTGAAGCTTTCTTT.

The chain employs TRBV27 and TRBJ1-4; 9 bases line up with TRBD1. Germline CDR1 and CDR2: MNHEY and SMNVEV (reference sequence). The CDR3 is 14 residues long. The trim removed 2 bases at V and 11 bases at J, leaving 6 bases unmatched. The CDR3 coding sequence is TGTGCCAGCAGTTTACCAGGGACAGGGTGGAAACTGTTTTTT. This gives the protein CASSLPGTGWKLFF.

The chain employs TRBV6-6 and TRBJ2-1; D perhaps matches TRBD1 (6 bases). Germline CDR1 reads MNHNY; CDR2 reads SVGAGI (reference sequence). This CDR3 region has 13 residues. Trimming shortened V by 5 bases and J by 9 bases, and 14 bases separated the two germline ends. CDR3 sequence reads: CASSQTKQGEQFF. The DNA of the CDR3 is TGTGCCAGCAGTCAGACCAAACAGGGTGAGCAGTTCTTC.